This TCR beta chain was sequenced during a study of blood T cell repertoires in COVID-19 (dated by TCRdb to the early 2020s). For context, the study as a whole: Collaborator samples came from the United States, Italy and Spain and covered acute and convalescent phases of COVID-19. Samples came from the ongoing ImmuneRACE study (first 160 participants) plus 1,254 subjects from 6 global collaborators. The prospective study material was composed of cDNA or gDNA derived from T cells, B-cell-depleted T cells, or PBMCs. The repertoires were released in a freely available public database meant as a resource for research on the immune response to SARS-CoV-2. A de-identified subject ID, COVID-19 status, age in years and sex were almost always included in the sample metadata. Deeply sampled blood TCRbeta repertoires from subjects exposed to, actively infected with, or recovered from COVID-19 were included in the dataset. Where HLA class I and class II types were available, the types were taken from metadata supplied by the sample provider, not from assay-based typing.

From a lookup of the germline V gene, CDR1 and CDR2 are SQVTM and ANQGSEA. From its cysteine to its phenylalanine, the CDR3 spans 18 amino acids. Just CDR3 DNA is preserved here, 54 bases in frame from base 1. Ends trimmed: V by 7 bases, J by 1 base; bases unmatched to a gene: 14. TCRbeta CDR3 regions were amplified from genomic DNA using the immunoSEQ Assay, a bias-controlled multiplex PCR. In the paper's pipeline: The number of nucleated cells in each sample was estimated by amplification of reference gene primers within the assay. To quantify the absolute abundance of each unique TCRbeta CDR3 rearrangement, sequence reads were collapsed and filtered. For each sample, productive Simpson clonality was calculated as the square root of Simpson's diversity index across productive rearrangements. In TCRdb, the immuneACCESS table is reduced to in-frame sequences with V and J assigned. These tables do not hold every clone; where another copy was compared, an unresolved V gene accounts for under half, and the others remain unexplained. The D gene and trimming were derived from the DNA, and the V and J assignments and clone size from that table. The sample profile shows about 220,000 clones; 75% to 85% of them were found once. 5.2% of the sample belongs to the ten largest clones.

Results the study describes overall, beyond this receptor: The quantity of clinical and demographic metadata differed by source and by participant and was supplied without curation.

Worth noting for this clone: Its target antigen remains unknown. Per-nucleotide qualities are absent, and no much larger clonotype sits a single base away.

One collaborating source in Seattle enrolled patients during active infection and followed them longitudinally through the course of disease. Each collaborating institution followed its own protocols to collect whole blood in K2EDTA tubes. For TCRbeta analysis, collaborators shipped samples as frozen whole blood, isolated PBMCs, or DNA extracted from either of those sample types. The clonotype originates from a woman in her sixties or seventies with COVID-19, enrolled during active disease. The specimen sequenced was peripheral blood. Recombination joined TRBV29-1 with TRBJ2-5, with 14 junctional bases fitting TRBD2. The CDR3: CSGGSGRGLAGAQETQYF. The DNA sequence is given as TGCAGCGGGGGCAGTGGGCGGGGACTAGCGGGAGCCCAAGAGACCCAGTACTTC.